What follows describes a single T cell receptor beta chain. Within the sample, other DNA sequences also encode this same CDR3. The CDR3 has 14 residues. J was trimmed by 3 bases and V by 6 bases; bases with no gene match: 2. Per the germline V gene, CDR1 is SNHLY and CDR2 is FYNNEI. This sample was taken from a study of blood T cell repertoires in COVID-19. TCRdb's table, derived via immunoSEQ multiplex PCR, lists solely in-frame clones and lacks some. Of about half a million clones in the sample, roughly nine tenths were seen once. The specimen was PBMCs or T cells enriched from blood (not recorded which). The receptor's source is a woman aged 60-75 years who had recovered from COVID-19. This chain uses TRBV2 with TRBJ2-2; TRBD1 matches at 9 bases. The CDR3 DNA reads TGTGCCAGCAGGGGACAGGGCGACACCGGGGAGCTGTTTTTT. This sequence encodes CASRGQGDTGELFF.